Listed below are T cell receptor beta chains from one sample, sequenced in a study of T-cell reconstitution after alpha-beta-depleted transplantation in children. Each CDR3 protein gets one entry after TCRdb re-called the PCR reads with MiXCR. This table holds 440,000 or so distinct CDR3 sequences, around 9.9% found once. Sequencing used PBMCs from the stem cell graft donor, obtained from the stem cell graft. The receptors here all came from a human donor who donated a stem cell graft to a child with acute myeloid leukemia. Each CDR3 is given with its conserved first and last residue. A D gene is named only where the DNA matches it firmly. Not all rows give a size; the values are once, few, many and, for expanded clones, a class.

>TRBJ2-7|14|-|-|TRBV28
CASITSDGTYEQYF
TGTGCCAGCATAACCTCGGACGGAACCTACGAGCAGTACTTC
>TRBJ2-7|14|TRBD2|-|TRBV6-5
CAISPRLAGDEQYF
TGTGCCATCAGTCCTCGACTAGCGGGAGACGAGCAGTACTTC
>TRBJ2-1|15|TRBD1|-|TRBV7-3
CASSRGQGLYNEQFF
TGTGCCAGCAGCAGGGGACAGGGCCTCTACAATGAGCAGTTCTTC
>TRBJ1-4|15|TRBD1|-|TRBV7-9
CASSSKGALNEKLFF
TGTGCCAGCAGCTCAAAGGGGGCACTTAATGAAAAACTGTTTTTT
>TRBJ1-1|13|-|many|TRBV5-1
CASSSGVNTEAFF
TGCGCCAGCAGTTCAGGGGTCAACACTGAAGCTTTCTTT
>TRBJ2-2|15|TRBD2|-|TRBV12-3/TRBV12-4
CASTSGGGNTGELFF
TGTGCCAGCACCAGCGGGGGGGGGAACACCGGGGAGCTGTTTTTT
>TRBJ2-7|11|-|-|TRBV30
CAWSWDYEQYF
TGTGCCTGGAGTTGGGACTACGAGCAGTACTTC
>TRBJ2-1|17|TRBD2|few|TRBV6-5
CASSYSSPSGGDNEQFF
TGTGCCAGCAGTTACTCGTCGCCTAGCGGGGGGGACAATGAGCAGTTCTTC
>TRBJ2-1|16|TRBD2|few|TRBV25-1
CASSEWVTSGRNEQFF
TGTGCCAGCAGTGAATGGGTGACTAGCGGGAGGAATGAGCAGTTCTTC
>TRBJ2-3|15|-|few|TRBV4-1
CASSQPAEERDTQYF
TGCGCCAGCAGCCAGCCCGCCGAGGAGAGAGATACGCAGTATTTT
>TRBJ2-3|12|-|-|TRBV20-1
CSAPLALDTQYF
TGCAGTGCCCCTTTGGCATTAGATACGCAGTATTTT
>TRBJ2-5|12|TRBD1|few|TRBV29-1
CTSLGTGETQYF
TGCACTTCCCTAGGGACAGGGGAGACCCAGTACTTC
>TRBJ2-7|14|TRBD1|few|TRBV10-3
CAISGTAPPYEQYF
TGTGCCATCAGCGGGACAGCTCCCCCCTACGAGCAGTACTTC
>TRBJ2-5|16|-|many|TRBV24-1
CATSDSDKGGQETQYF
TGTGCCACCAGTGATTCTGACAAAGGGGGACAAGAGACCCAGTACTTC
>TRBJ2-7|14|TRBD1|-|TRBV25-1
CASSEYRGQGEQYF
TGTGCCAGCAGTGAATACAGGGGGCAGGGCGAGCAGTACTTC
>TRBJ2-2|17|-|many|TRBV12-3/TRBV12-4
CASRGGKGGSWAGELFF
TGTGCCAGCAGAGGCGGAAAGGGGGGATCTTGGGCCGGGGAGCTGTTTTTT
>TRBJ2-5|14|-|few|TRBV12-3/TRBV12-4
CASRRGRNQETQYF
TGTGCCAGCAGACGAGGACGGAACCAAGAGACCCAGTACTTC
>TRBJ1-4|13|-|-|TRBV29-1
CSVEGEESEKLFF
TGCAGCGTTGAAGGGGAGGAGAGTGAAAAACTGTTTTTT
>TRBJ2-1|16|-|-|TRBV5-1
CASSRTFGGLGGEQFF
TGCGCCAGCAGCAGGACCTTTGGGGGGCTAGGGGGGGAGCAGTTCTTC
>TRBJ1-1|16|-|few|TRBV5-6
CASSSAPNLGDTEAFF
TGTGCCAGCAGCTCCGCCCCCAATTTAGGGGACACTGAAGCTTTCTTT
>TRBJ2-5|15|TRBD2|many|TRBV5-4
CASSSRTSVQETQYF
TGTGCCAGCAGTTCACGGACTAGCGTGCAAGAGACCCAGTACTTC
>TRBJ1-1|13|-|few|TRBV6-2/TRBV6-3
CASRHTDNTEAFF
TGTGCCAGCAGACACACAGACAACACTGAAGCTTTCTTT
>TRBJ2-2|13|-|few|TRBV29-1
CSVGERTTGELFF
TGCAGCGTAGGGGAGAGGACCACCGGGGAGCTGTTTTTT
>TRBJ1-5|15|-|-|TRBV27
CASSPLGPGNQPQHF
TGTGCCAGCAGCCCTCTAGGCCCGGGGAATCAGCCCCAGCATTTT
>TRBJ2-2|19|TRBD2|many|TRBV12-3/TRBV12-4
CASSLHSPTSGRAPGELFF
TGTGCCAGCAGTTTACACTCACCAACTAGCGGGAGGGCCCCCGGGGAGCTGTTTTTT
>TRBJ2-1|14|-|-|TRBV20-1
CSARWGTTYNDQFF
TGCAGTGCTAGATGGGGGACAACCTACAATGATCAGTTCTTC
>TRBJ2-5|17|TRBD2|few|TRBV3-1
CASSQVSGGAFSETQYF
TGTGCCAGCAGCCAGGTTAGCGGGGGGGCGTTTTCGGAGACCCAGTACTTC
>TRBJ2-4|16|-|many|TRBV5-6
CASSFQGLLAKNIQYF
TGTGCCAGCAGCTTCCAAGGACTTTTAGCCAAAAACATTCAGTACTTC
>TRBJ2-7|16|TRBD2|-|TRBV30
CAWSKTGTSGRFEQYF
TGTGCCTGGAGTAAAACCGGGACTAGCGGCCGGTTCGAGCAGTACTTC
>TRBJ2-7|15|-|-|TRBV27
CASSFSPKWASEQYF
TGTGCCAGCAGTTTTTCTCCGAAATGGGCCTCCGAGCAGTACTTC
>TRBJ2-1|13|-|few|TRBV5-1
CASSLGGSNEQFF
TGCGCCAGCAGCTTAGGAGGGTCCAATGAGCAGTTCTTC
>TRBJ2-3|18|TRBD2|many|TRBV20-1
CSAKGLAGGRLVADTQYF
TGCAGTGCTAAGGGACTAGCGGGGGGGCGTCTTGTCGCAGATACGCAGTATTTT